Shown below are 11 T cell receptor beta chains from a single sample sequenced in a study of shared clonotypes between healthy human individuals (dated by TCRdb to about 2020). Preparation of the library involved the immunoSEQ multiplex PCR assay. TCRdb limited this immuneACCESS table to in-frame rearrangements with V and J called. A share of clones is missing; checked studies link under half to unresolved V genes, and the rest is unexplained. The sample table holds roughly 1 million clones, of which under 80% were seen once. The ten biggest clones cover roughly 1.4% of the sample. Sequenced sample: memory CD4+ T cells sorted from blood. This sample's cell subset or site label indicates: CD45RA-negative fraction. All receptors come from a man younger than 30 in good health.

With respect to this clone: A read error may produce the germline difference seen at one junction end. The chain combines TRBV9 with TRBJ2-2; D tentatively fits TRBD1 or TRBD2 (6 bases each). Germline CDR1 is SGDLS and CDR2 is YYNGEE. The CDR3 extends over 10 amino acids. The CDR3 DNA sequence: TGTGCCAGCAGCGCAGGGGAGGTGTTTTTT. Translated: CASSAGEVFF.

The V call is TRBV18, the J call TRBJ1-1; maybe TRBD1 (6 bases). This CDR3 is built from 13 residues. Trimming removed 2 bases from V and 5 bases from J, with 9 bases in between. Per germline, CDR1 KGHSH and CDR2 LQKENI. The CDR3: CASSPRGETEAFF. The CDR3 nucleotides are TGTGCCAGCTCACCAAGGGGGGAGACTGAAGCTTTCTTT. Looking up the rest from reference TRBV18 and TRBJ1-1 gives the full variable domain: NAGVMQNPRHLVRRRGQEARLRCSPMKGHSHVYWYRQLPEEGLKFMVYLQKENIIDESGMPKERFSAEFPKEGPSILRIQQVVRGDSAAYFCASSPRGETEAFFGQGTRLTVV.

The sample holds a few counts of this clone. CDR3 DNA sequence: TGTGCCATCAGTGAGGGGACAGGGTTCGTAGAGACCCAGTACTTC. Translating it yields CAISEGTGFVETQYF. J is TRBJ2-5 and V is TRBV10-3, with 9 bases aligning to TRBD1. After removal of 2 bases from V and 4 bases from J, the junction contained 5 bases not matched to a gene. In germline, CDR1 is ENHRY, CDR2 SYGVKD. This CDR3 has 15 residues.

On this clone itself: The DNA is left out, because the CDR3 cannot be placed on it with certainty; the CDR3 is given as TCRdb lists it. The V gene is TRBV30, the J gene TRBJ2-1; the table's D gene call, TRBD2, was not cross checked with the DNA. The CDR3 spans 13 residues, counting both ends. Germline V gene lookup returns CDR1 GTSNPN and CDR2 SVGIG (reference sequence). The CDR3 is CAWSVGGGAELFF.

The J gene is TRBJ2-1, the V gene TRBV11-3, with a weak D call TRBD2 (5 bases). Germline CDR1 and CDR2: SGHNT and YENEEA. The CDR3 has 16 residues. Deletions cut 1 base from V and 3 bases from J, with 13 bases between. CDR3 coding DNA: TGTGCCAGCAGCTTAGGAAGAGGAGAGGGCTACAATGAGCAGTTCTTC. Its translation is CASSLGRGEGYNEQFF.

The chain has TRBV7-2 and TRBJ2-7; D may correspond to TRBD1 or TRBD2 (6 bases each). The V end lost 5 bases, the J end lost 3 bases, and 14 bases lay between the germline ends. Germline loops: CDR1 SGHTA, CDR2 FQGNSA. This CDR3 has 14 residues. The CDR3 is CASSGGPGGYEQYF. The CDR3 region has the DNA TGTGCCAGCAGCGGGGGGCCAGGAGGCTACGAGCAGTACTTC.

This clone was detected only a few times. This chain uses TRBV12-5 with TRBJ1-2; no firm D call. The V and J ends lost 7 bases and 2 bases respectively, with 14 bases between them. CDR1 and CDR2 from the germline V gene are LGHNT and FRNRAP. The CDR3 has 14 residues. CDR3 DNA: TGTGCTAGTGCTCTCAACGGAGTAAACTATGGCTACACCTTC. Translated: CASALNGVNYGYTF.

This clone has only one observation. This rearrangement joins TRBV5-4 to TRBJ1-6; D is unclear. The V end lost 5 bases, the J end lost 3 bases, and 15 bases lay between the germline ends. Germline CDR1 reads SGHNT; CDR2 reads YYREEE (reference sequence). The CDR3 has 16 amino acids. CDR3 sequence: CASSRTEGNYNSPLHF. The DNA for the CDR3 is TGTGCCAGCAGTCGGACGGAGGGAAACTATAATTCACCCCTCCACTTT.

This chain connects TRBV4-3 to TRBJ2-7; TRBD2 matches at 9 bases. Germline assignment: CDR1 LGHNA and CDR2 YSLEER. This CDR3 region has 15 residues. With 4 bases clipped from V and 2 bases from J, the junction kept 6 bases outside the gene matches. Here the CDR3 DNA reads TGCGCCAGCAGCCTCGGAGCGGGGGGAACCTACGAGCAGTACTTC. It is translated as CASSLGAGGTYEQYF.

This clone was seen only once. The genes are TRBV2 and TRBJ2-3; 7 positions agree with TRBD2. The ends lost 6 bases at V and 5 bases at J; junction bases unmatched: 14. The CDR3 spans 16 residues. Looked up from germline, CDR1 is SNHLY and CDR2 is FYNNEI. For the CDR3, the DNA is TGTGCCAGCAGCTCGGTGGGGTTGGTAGCGGGAGATACGCAGTATTTT. Amino acids: CASSSVGLVAGDTQYF.

This clone was seen just once. The chain combines TRBV7-9 with TRBJ1-4; D gene uncertain. This CDR3 has 15 residues. The germline V and J ends were trimmed by 2 bases and 0 bases, with 7 bases remaining between them. In germline, CDR1 is SEHNR, CDR2 FQNEAQ (reference sequence). The CDR3, as DNA: TGTGCCAGCAGCTTATCCCTAACAACTAATGAAAAACTGTTTTTT. As protein: CASSLSLTTNEKLFF.